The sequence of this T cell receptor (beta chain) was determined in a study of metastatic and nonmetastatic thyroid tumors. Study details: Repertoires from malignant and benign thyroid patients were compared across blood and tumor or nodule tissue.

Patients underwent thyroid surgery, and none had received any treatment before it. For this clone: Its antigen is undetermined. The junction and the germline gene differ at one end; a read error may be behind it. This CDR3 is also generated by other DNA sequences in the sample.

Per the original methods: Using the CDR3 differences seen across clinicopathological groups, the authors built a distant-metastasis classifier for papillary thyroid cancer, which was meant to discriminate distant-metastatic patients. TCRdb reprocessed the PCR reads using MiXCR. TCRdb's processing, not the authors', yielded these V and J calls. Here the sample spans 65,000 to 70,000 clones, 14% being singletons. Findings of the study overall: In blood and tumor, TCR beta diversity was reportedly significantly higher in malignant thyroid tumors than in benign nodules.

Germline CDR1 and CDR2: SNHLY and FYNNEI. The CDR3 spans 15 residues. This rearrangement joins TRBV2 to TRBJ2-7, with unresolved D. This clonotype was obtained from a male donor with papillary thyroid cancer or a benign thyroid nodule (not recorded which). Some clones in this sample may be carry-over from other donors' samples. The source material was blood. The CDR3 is CASSETGFSSYEQYF. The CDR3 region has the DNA TGTGCAAGCAGTGAAACCGGGTTCTCCTCATACGAGCAGTACTTC.